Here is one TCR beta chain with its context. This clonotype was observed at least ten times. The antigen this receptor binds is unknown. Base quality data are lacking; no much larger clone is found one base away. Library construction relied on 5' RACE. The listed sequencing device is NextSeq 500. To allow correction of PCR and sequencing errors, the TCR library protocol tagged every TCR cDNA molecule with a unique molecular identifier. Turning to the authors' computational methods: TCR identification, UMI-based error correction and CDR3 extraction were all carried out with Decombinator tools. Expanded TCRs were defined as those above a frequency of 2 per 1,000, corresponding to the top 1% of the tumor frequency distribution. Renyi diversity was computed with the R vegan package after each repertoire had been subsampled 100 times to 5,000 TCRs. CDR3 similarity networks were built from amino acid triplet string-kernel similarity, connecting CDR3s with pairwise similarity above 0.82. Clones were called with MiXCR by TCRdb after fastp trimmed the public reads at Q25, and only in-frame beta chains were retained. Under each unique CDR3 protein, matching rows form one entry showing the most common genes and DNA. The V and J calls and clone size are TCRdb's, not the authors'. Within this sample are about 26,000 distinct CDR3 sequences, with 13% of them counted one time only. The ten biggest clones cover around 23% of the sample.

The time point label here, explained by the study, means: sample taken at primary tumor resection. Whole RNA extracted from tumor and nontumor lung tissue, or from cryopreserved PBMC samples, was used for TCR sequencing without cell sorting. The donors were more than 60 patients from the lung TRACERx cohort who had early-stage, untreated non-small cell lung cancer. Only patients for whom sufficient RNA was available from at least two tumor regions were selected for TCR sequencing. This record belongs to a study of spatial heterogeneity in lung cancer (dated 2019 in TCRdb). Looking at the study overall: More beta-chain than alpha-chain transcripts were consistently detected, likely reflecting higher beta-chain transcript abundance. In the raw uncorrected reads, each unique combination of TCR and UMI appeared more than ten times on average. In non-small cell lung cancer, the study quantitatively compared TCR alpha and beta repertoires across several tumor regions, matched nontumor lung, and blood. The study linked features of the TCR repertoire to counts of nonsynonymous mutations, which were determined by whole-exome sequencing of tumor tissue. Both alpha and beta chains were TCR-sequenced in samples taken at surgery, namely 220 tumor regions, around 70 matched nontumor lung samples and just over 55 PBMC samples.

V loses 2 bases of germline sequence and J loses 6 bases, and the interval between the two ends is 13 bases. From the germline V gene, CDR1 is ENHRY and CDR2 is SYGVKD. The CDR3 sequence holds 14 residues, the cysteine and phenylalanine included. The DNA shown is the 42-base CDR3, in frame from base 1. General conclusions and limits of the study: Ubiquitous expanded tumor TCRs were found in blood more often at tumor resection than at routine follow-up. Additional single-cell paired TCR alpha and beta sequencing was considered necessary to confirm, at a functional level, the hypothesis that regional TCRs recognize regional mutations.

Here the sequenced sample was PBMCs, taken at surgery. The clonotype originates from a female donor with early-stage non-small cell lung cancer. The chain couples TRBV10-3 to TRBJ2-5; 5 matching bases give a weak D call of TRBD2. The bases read TGTGCCATCAGTGAGGGTCTTGGAGGTCAGACCCAGTACTTC. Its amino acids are CAISEGLGGQTQYF.